The T cell receptor (beta chain) described here comes from a study of shared clonotypes between healthy human individuals. Assay used: immunoSEQ multiplex PCR; TCRdb lists only in-frame clones, some missing. The data contain around 2.5 million clones, 90% to 95% of them singletons. This CDR3 spans 14 amino acids. From germline, CDR1 is SGHTA and CDR2 FQGTGA. Trimming removed 5 bases from V and 1 base from J, with 12 bases in between. V usage is TRBV7-3 and J usage is TRBJ2-7, with a tentative D call TRBD1 (5 bases). The source of this sequence is a young man in good health. Some clones in this sample may be carry-over from other donors' samples. Sequencing was performed on naive CD4+ T cells from PBMCs. Subset indicated: CD45RA+ positively selected. In DNA, the CDR3 is TGTGCCAGCAGCCTAGAGACAGCTTCCTACGAGCAGTACTTC. Its protein is CASSLETASYEQYF.